Shown below are 5 T cell receptor beta chains from a single sample sequenced in a study of T-cell memory formation after mild COVID-19. TCRdb used MiXCR to reprocess the 5' RACE reads, holding one entry per CDR3 protein. The sample includes 580,000 or so distinct CDR3 sequences, roughly 17% of them seen just once. The source material was PBMCs or a T cell subset sorted from them (not recorded which). These receptor sequences come from an adult woman who had mild COVID-19 (a few samples of this study predate the infection). Cell type and time point are not known.

The genes are TRBV24-1 and TRBJ2-1; TRBD1 matches at 8 bases. This CDR3 region has 15 residues. Per the germline V gene, CDR1 is KGHDR and CDR2 is SFDVKD. V lost 4 bases and J lost 6; bases outside the gene matches: 7. The CDR3 spells CATSDLTGESNEQFF. Written as DNA, the CDR3 is TGTGCCACCAGTGACCTGACAGGGGAATCCAATGAGCAGTTCTTC.

The rearrangement joins TRBV6-5 to TRBJ1-5; D gene uncertain. CDR3 length: 13 residues. Trimming removed 2 bases at V and 6 bases at J, with 8 bases between. Per the germline V gene, CDR1 is MNHEY and CDR2 is SVGAGI. Here the CDR3 reads CASSYDGGQPQHF. The CDR3 DNA sequence: TGTGCCAGCAGTTACGACGGCGGTCAGCCCCAGCATTTT.

The gene calls are TRBV5-4 and TRBJ2-7, with 9 nucleotides matching TRBD1. Germline V gene sequence: CDR1 SGHNT, CDR2 YYREEE (reference sequence). CDR3 size: 16 residues. With 5 bases clipped from V and 3 bases from J, the junction kept 12 bases outside the gene matches. The CDR3 is CASSYQVWTGVYEQYF. CDR3 nucleotides: TGTGCCAGCAGTTATCAGGTTTGGACAGGGGTCTACGAGCAGTACTTC.

This clonotype was seen a few times. The gene calls are TRBV5-4 and TRBJ1-1; 9 nucleotides line up with TRBD1. The junction had 8 bases not matched to a gene; V was cut back by 4 bases and J by 7 bases. CDR1 SGHNT and CDR2 YYREEE come from the germline V gene (reference sequence). CDR3 size: 14 residues. The CDR3 DNA is TGTGCCAGCAGCCCGCCGACAGGGGGAGGTGAAGCTTTCTTT. Its protein is CASSPPTGGGEAFF.

The rearrangement joins TRBV11-1 to TRBJ2-3, with 8 bases lining up with TRBD2. CDR1 and CDR2 from the germline V gene are SGHAT and FQDESV (reference sequence). CDR3 length equals 15 residues. V was clipped by 8 bases and J by 1 base; unmatched bases: 8. The CDR3 DNA reads TGTGCCAGCGGCCCGAGGCGGGGGGGCACAGATACGCAGTATTTT. Protein: CASGPRRGGTDTQYF. The variable domain in full, with the rest retrieved from reference TRBV11-1 and TRBJ2-3, is EAEVAQSPRYKITEKSQAVAFWCDPISGHATLYWYRQILGQGPELLVQFQDESVVDDSQLPKDRFSAERLKGVDSTLKIQPAELGDSAMYLCASGPRRGGTDTQYFGPGTRLTVL.